This paragraph covers one TCR beta chain sequence. Its antigen has not been determined. Within one base of it there is no much larger clone, and no base qualities were kept. There are 18 amino acids in the CDR3, from cysteine to phenylalanine inclusive. Just the 54-base CDR3 DNA is kept, in frame starting at base 1. V is clipped by 0 bases and J by 2 bases, and the sequence between their germline boundaries is 18 bases long. The germline V gene gives CDR1 as LGHNA and CDR2 as YSLEER. RNA was extracted with the RNeasy kit and about 0.5 to 1 ug was reverse transcribed using random hexamers. The immunoSEQ multiplex PCR assay, covering 54 Vbeta and 13 Jbeta segments, was used to amplify TCR beta CDR3 regions. Bias from PCR amplification was corrected by using a synthetic template baseline for primer optimization and for computational correction. In the paper's pipeline: Reads were annotated to V, D and J genes according to IMGT and were analyzed with immunoSEQ Analyzer, with only productive sequences retained. To calculate clonality, Shannon entropy was normalized by log2 of the number of productive unique sequences and then subtracted from one. For each patient and control, public and private clones were evaluated among the 100 most prevalent clones. Clones were defined as Susac-specific if absent from the healthy and MS cohorts, from 1052 published viral clones and from other ImmuneACCESS disease sequences. The public reads were quality trimmed at Q25 with fastp and then assembled into clones with MiXCR by TCRdb, keeping productive beta chains. Every distinct CDR3 protein forms one entry, paired with its most common genes and DNA. What appears here as the V and J calls and clone size reflects TCRdb's work, not the paper's. The sample data list under 95,000 distinct CDR3 sequences, and roughly 94% of these were observed just once. The ten largest clones add up to about 0.3% of the sample.

The sample is drawn from a study of CD8 T cells in Susac syndrome (dated by TCRdb to between 2017 and 2020). Broadly, across the study: Of the Susac syndrome patients who were sequenced, eight or nine were in clinical remission while six had clinically active disease. The study used repertoire sequencing to test whether antigen drove CD8+ T cell activation and differentiation in Susac syndrome. At the time of blood withdrawal, Susac syndrome patients were either therapy-naive, taking corticosteroids (with some also receiving IVIg), or on IVIg alone. Overall results and qualifications from the work: No clonal expansion was detected in the CD4+ T cell repertoire of Susac syndrome patients. The TCR sequencing and HLA analysis was acknowledged to have included a relatively small number of individuals.

Peripheral blood CD8+ and CD4+ T cells from healthy donors, Susac syndrome patients and multiple sclerosis patients were profiled using high-throughput TCR beta sequencing. The Susac syndrome patients fulfilled recently defined diagnostic criteria for either definite or probable disease. Bulk CD8+ and CD4+ T cells were purified by magnetic negative isolation, whereas CD8+ TEMRA cells were enriched by FACS. Blood was collected in EDTA tubes and processed within 24 hours, with PBMCs isolated through density gradient centrifugation. PBMCs intended for TCR sequencing were frozen in liquid nitrogen and were later thawed in a 37 degrees C water bath. The sorted or isolated CD4+, CD8+ and CD8+ TEMRA cells reached a purity of at least 90%.

Sequences were obtained from CD4+ T cells from PBMCs. The sequence came from a human donor with Susac syndrome. Here the chain combines TRBV4-3 and TRBJ2-3; a weak D assignment points to TRBD2 (5 bases agree). The CDR3: CASSQDTPDLGFTDTQYF. The nucleotide sequence is given as TGCGCCAGCAGCCAAGATACGCCGGACTTGGGGTTCACAGATACGCAGTATTTT.